This T cell receptor (beta chain) was sequenced during a study of OX40 agonist ivuxolimab in advanced cancers. As for the study in general: Having had anti-PD-1, anti-PD-L1 or anti-CTLA-4 therapy before was allowed, and under 50% had some.

Study-level findings and limits: Among the lowest peripheral clonal expansion occurred in 0.1-3.0 mg/kg partial responders.

Assay used: immunoSEQ multiplex PCR; TCRdb lists only in-frame clones, some missing. The sample has 48,000 or so clones; 80% to 85% are singletons. This CDR3 has 15 amino acids. Germline-derived CDR1 and CDR2 are MNHNS and SASEGT. V gave up 4 bases and J gave up 3 bases; unmatched junction bases: 7. A remark on this clone: Its antigen is as yet unknown.

This specimen was CD4+ or CD8+ T cells sorted from blood, taken in a trial of the OX40 agonist ivuxolimab. This chain joins TRBV6-1 and TRBJ2-5; 8 bases map to TRBD2. The receptor comes from an adult with an advanced solid tumor such as melanoma, head and neck, liver or kidney cancer. CDR3 sequence: CASSGAGRAEETQYF. CDR3 bases: TGTGCCAGCAGTGGGGCCGGGAGGGCCGAAGAGACCCAGTACTTC.